Each of the 22 T cell receptor beta chains below was sequenced from the same sample in a study of blood T cells in healthy people across ages. Then a second PCR, running roughly 7 to 11 cycles, was carried out with a sample-barcoded 5' primer and a J-beta primer mix. A single record per CDR3 protein comes from TCRdb applying MiXCR to the 5' RACE reads. This table has about 570,000 distinct CDR3 sequences, roughly a quarter appearing once. The sample also formed part of further work on T cells of mothers and their children.

Material for sequencing was blood. The receptors shown here come from a boy between 2 and 10 years old in good health.

This clonotype was recorded a few times. The rearrangement links TRBV20-1 to TRBJ2-2; 7 nucleotides align to TRBD2. Trimming cost V 1 base and J 0 bases; bases outside gene matches: 2. Germline CDR1 and CDR2: DFQATT and SNEGSKA (reference sequence). The length of the CDR3 is 15 residues. CDR3 sequence: CSARVGGANTGELFF. In DNA, the CDR3 is TGCAGTGCTAGAGTTGGGGGGGCGAACACCGGGGAGCTGTTTTTT.

This clonotype was found a few times. The chain employs TRBV7-2 and TRBJ2-7; D not resolved. CDR3 size: 12 residues. The V end lost 5 bases, the J end lost 5 bases, and 10 bases lay between the germline ends. Germline V CDR1 and CDR2: SGHTA, FQGNSA. The CDR3 DNA reads TGTGCCAGCAGCCAGAGTGGGCACGAGCAGTACTTC. As protein: CASSQSGHEQYF.

This clonotype was picked up one time. This chain connects TRBV20-1 to TRBJ1-1; D call uncertain. V shed 0 bases and J shed 1 base, with 9 bases lying between them. Germline-derived CDR1 and CDR2 are DFQATT and SNEGSKA (reference sequence). The CDR3 length is 14 residues. The CDR3: CSARDYRENTEAFF. Here the CDR3 DNA reads TGCAGTGCTAGAGATTACCGAGAGAACACTGAAGCTTTCTTT.

The chain has TRBV12-3 or TRBV12-4 and TRBJ2-7, with TRBD2 identical over 9 bases. J was trimmed by 0 bases and V by 3 bases; bases with no gene match: 6. This CDR3 has 16 residues. CDR3 DNA: TGTGCCAGCAGTTTTATGACTAGCGGAGACTCCTACGAGCAGTACTTC. Translated, it gives CASSFMTSGDSYEQYF.

This clonotype was observed a few times. The chain links TRBV10-2 to TRBJ2-3; D not certain. Trimming shortened V by 6 bases and J by 2 bases, and 15 bases separated the two germline ends. CDR3 length equals 15 residues. CDR1 is WSHSY and CDR2 is SAAADI in the germline V gene. CDR3 amino acids: CASRANFDATDTQYF. CDR3 nucleotides: TGCGCCAGCAGAGCAAATTTTGATGCCACAGATACGCAGTATTTT.

This clonotype was counted only a few times. The rearrangement links TRBV20-1 to TRBJ1-1; maybe TRBD1 (6 bases). The CDR3 length is 14 residues. V shed 3 bases and J shed 5 bases, with 16 bases lying between them. The germline V gene has CDR1 DFQATT and CDR2 SNEGSKA (reference sequence). DNA of the CDR3: TGCAGTGCTAGTGGGGGCGGCAGTGAGACTGAAGCTTTCTTT. As protein: CSASGGGSETEAFF.

This clonotype turned up a few times. V and J are TRBV4-2 and TRBJ2-5, with 13 bases identical to TRBD2. The J call is doubtful: the DNA matches TRBJ2-7 better. From germline, CDR1 is LGHNA and CDR2 YNFKEQ. The CDR3 loop spans 18 amino acids. The chain's CDR3 is CASSQEGLAGPFTYEQYF. The CDR3 region has the DNA TGTGCCAGCAGCCAAGAGGGACTAGCGGGACCATTCACCTACGAGCAGTACTTC.

The V and J genes are TRBV10-3 and TRBJ1-2, with 11 bases that match TRBD1. The CDR3 is 18 amino acids. CDR1 is ENHRY, CDR2 SYGVKD, per germline. Germline trimming cut 10 bases from V and 0 bases from J; bases unmatched to any gene: 16. The CDR3 coding sequence is TGTGCCACCATACCGGGACAGGGGGACTCACCTGCTAACTATGGCTACACCTTC. Translation gives CATIPGQGDSPANYGYTF.

The chain couples TRBV11-2 to TRBJ2-5; 10 positions match TRBD2. Germline trimming cut 0 bases from V and 7 bases from J; bases unmatched to any gene: 14. Germline CDR1 SGHAT, CDR2 FQNNGV. This CDR3 comprises 18 residues. The CDR3 here is CASSLDGPSGGDPRTQYF. The CDR3 DNA reads TGTGCCAGCAGCTTAGACGGACCTAGCGGGGGAGACCCGAGGACCCAGTACTTC.

This clonotype appeared a few times. The chain is built from TRBV12-3 or TRBV12-4 and TRBJ2-7, with a possible D match to TRBD2 (5 bases). The CDR3 length is 15 residues. V lost 3 bases, J lost 0 bases, and 12 bases lay in between. The CDR3 protein is CASSFRTGSSYEQYF. CDR3 sequence (DNA): TGTGCCAGCAGTTTTCGGACGGGGAGCTCCTACGAGCAGTACTTC.

The genes are TRBV15 and TRBJ2-3, with D hard to call. CDR3 size: 15 residues. V was shortened by 5 bases and J by 4 bases, with 16 bases between the two germline ends. Per germline, CDR1 LNHNV and CDR2 YYDKDF (reference sequence). DNA of the CDR3: TGTGCCACCAGCCCTGGGGTGGTCGAGTCAGATACGCAGTATTTT. Translation: CATSPGVVESDTQYF. Full variable domain (rest looked up from reference TRBV15 and TRBJ2-3): DAMVIQNPRYQVTQFGKPVTLSCSQTLNHNVMYWYQQKSSQAPKLLFHYYDKDFNNEADTPDNFQSRRPNTSFCFLDIRSPGLGDTAMYLCATSPGVVESDTQYFGPGTRLTVL.

The genes are TRBV5-1 and TRBJ2-1; tentatively, D is TRBD1 or TRBD2 (6 bases each). From germline, CDR1 is SGHRS and CDR2 YFSETQ. V was shortened by 4 bases and J by 0 bases, with 11 bases between the two germline ends. The CDR3 covers 15 residues. The chain's CDR3 is CASSRGTNSYNEQFF. The CDR3 DNA sequence: TGCGCCAGCAGCCGGGGGACAAACTCCTACAATGAGCAGTTCTTC. Based on the CDR3 plus reference TRBV5-1 and TRBJ2-1, the full variable domain is KAGVTQTPRYLIKTRGQQVTLSCSPISGHRSVSWYQQTPGQGLQFLFEYFSETQRNKGNFPGRFSGRQFSNSRSEMNVSTLELGDSALYLCASSRGTNSYNEQFFGPGTRLTVL.

The gene calls are TRBV15 and TRBJ1-4; D is unresolved. V lost 1 base, J lost 8 bases, and 20 bases lay in between. The CDR3 extends over 17 amino acids. Germline values: CDR1 LNHNV, CDR2 YYDKDF (reference sequence). Here the CDR3 DNA reads TGTGCCACCAGCAGAGGCCCTGCAGGCGATCCTCTAGAAAAACTGTTTTTT. Its translation: CATSRGPAGDPLEKLFF.

This clonotype was seen a handful of times. The chain couples TRBV10-3 to TRBJ1-4, with unresolved D. Germline-derived CDR1 and CDR2 are ENHRY and SYGVKD. Trimming removed 0 bases from V and 0 bases from J, with 8 bases in between. The CDR3 sequence is 16 residues long. The CDR3: CAISESRAATNEKLFF. The CDR3, as DNA: TGTGCCATCAGTGAGTCAAGGGCCGCAACTAATGAAAAACTGTTTTTT.

This clonotype showed up just a few times. The rearrangement joins TRBV11-1 to TRBJ2-1, with D maybe TRBD2 (6 bases). The V gene's germline CDR1 is SGHAT and CDR2 FQDESV (reference sequence). The ends were cut back, 3 bases at V and 0 bases at J, with 15 bases in the middle. There are 17 residues in the CDR3. This chain's CDR3 is CASSFLSGTVSYNEQFF. As DNA, the CDR3 is TGTGCCAGCAGCTTTCTTTCCGGGACTGTCTCCTACAATGAGCAGTTCTTC.

This clonotype appeared a few times. The chain has TRBV2 and TRBJ1-6; D is ambiguous. Trimming shortened V by 4 bases and J by 10 bases, and 5 bases separated the two germline ends. The germline gives CDR1 SNHLY, CDR2 FYNNEI. The CDR3 contains 11 residues. CDR3 DNA sequence: TGTGCCAGCAGTGCTCAGTCACCCCTCCACTTT. This translates into CASSAQSPLHF. The complete variable domain, with remaining parts taken from reference TRBV2 and TRBJ1-6, reads EPEVTQTPSHQVTQMGQEVILRCVPISNHLYFYWYRQILGQKVEFLVSFYNNEISEKSEIFDDQFSVERPDGSNFTLKIRSTKLEDSAMYFCASSAQSPLHFGNGTRLTVT.

This clonotype appeared a single time. This chain uses TRBV6-2 or TRBV6-3 with TRBJ1-5; the D is unclear. CDR1 MNHEY and CDR2 SVGEGT come from the germline V gene. V was cut by 6 bases and J by 7 bases, with 13 bases left in between. This CDR3 region has 13 residues. The CDR3 loop is CASSMGSEQPQHF. CDR3 DNA sequence: TGTGCCAGCAGCATGGGCAGTGAGCAGCCCCAGCATTTT.

This clonotype turned up a few times. V gene TRBV20-1 combines with J gene TRBJ2-5; 10 bases agree with TRBD2. The end of the DNA is better explained by TRBJ2-1, so the J call may be wrong. This CDR3 region has 15 residues. CDR1 is DFQATT, CDR2 SNEGSKA, per germline (reference sequence). The CDR3 is CSATSSGGRPHEQFF. As DNA, the CDR3 is TGCAGTGCTACCTCTAGCGGGGGCCGCCCCCATGAGCAGTTCTTC.

The chain employs TRBV9 and TRBJ1-2; D gene ambiguous. The CDR3 extends over 13 amino acids. Germline V lookup: CDR1 SGDLS, CDR2 YYNGEE. The V end lost 3 bases, the J end lost 0 bases, and 6 bases lay between the germline ends. The CDR3 DNA is TGTGCCAGCAGCGCCGGGACTAACTATGGCTACACCTTC. As protein: CASSAGTNYGYTF.

CDR3 bases: TGTGCCAGCAGCTTAGAAGTGAGGGGAGGCTACACCTTC. This codes for CASSLEVRGGYTF. The rearrangement links TRBV7-2 to TRBJ1-2, with D perhaps matching TRBD1 (5 bases). V lost 1 base, J lost 8 bases, and 11 bases lay in between. The CDR3 is 13 residues long. Germline-derived CDR1 and CDR2 are SGHTA and FQGNSA.

The V call is TRBV6-2 or TRBV6-3, the J call TRBJ2-4; TRBD1 matches at 9 bases. J gave up 2 bases and V 6 bases, and 8 bases lay outside the gene matches. Germline lookup yields CDR1 MNHEY and CDR2 SVGEGT. This CDR3 comprises 16 residues. The CDR3 loop reads CASSHVQGATKNIQYF. The CDR3 region has the DNA TGTGCCAGCAGCCACGTACAGGGGGCTACCAAAAACATTCAGTACTTC.

V usage is TRBV18 and J usage is TRBJ2-7, with D unresolved. The CDR3 is made up of 16 amino acids. The germline CDR1 and CDR2 sequences are KGHSH and LQKENI. V lost 5 bases and J lost 1, with 18 bases in between. CDR3 protein: CASSSPERKLSYEQYF. CDR3 in DNA: TGTGCCAGCTCATCTCCCGAAAGGAAACTATCCTACGAGCAGTACTTC. Full variable domain (missing parts from reference TRBV18 and TRBJ2-7): NAGVMQNPRHLVRRRGQEARLRCSPMKGHSHVYWYRQLPEEGLKFMVYLQKENIIDESGMPKERFSAEFPKEGPSILRIQQVVRGDSAAYFCASSSPERKLSYEQYFGPGTRLTVT.